The source of this T cell receptor beta chain is a study of cytomegalovirus exposure and HLA in healthy donors. Overall study: Of some 400 genotyped donors, roughly 76% grouped in the Caucasian-associated ancestry cluster.

The primer mix had 60 Vbeta and 13 Jbeta primers. In the source study's methods: It was a later analysis that counted tens of millions of unique TCR beta chains, of which 9 million to 13 million were shared. TCRdb keeps only in-frame clones here, not all; method: immunoSEQ multiplex PCR. V and J calls and clone size are those listed in that table; D and trimming were worked out from the DNA. The table shows tens of thousands of clones, with around 74% occurring only once. Concerning this clone: Its antigen is not identified.

Overall study findings and caveats: It was reported that the classifier diagnosed cytomegalovirus status with high specificity and sensitivity in both the original and validation cohorts. The authors considered a cluster of highly shared sequence variants likely to be a sequencing artifact.

This receptor was identified in a woman aged 30 to 39 in good health and CMV-seropositive. The sequenced material came from PBMCs.

The chain's CDR3 is CASSAGDRGIASQHF. The CDR3 DNA follows: TGTGCCAGCAGCGCGGGGGACAGGGGCATAGCGTCCCAGCATTTT. The chain joins TRBV7-2 to TRBJ1-5; TRBD1 matches at 10 bases. The length of the CDR3 is 15 residues. Germline V gene lookup returns CDR1 SGHTA and CDR2 FQGNSA. The V segment lost 5 bases and the J segment 11 bases; nucleotides outside the gene matches: 12. Full variable domain (rest looked up from reference TRBV7-2 and TRBJ1-5): GAGVSQSPSNKVTEKGKDVELRCDPISGHTALYWYRQSLGQGLEFLIYFQGNSAPDKSGLPSDRFSAERTGGSVSTLTIQRTQQEDSAVYLCASSAGDRGIASQHFGDGTRLSIL.